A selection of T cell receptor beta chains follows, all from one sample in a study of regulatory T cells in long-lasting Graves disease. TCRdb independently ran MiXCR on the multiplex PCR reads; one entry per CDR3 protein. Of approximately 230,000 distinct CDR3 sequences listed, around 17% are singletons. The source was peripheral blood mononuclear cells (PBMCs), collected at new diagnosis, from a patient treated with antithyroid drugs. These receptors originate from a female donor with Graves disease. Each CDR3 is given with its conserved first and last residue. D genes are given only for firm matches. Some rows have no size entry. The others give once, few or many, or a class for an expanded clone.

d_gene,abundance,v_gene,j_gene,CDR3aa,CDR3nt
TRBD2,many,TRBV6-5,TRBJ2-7,CASSYSGGGRLYEQYF,TGTGCCAGCAGTTACTCTGGTGGCGGGAGGCTCTACGAGCAGTACTTC
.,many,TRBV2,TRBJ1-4,CASSRTVEGEKLFF,TGTGCCAGCAGCCGGACAGTGGAGGGTGAAAAACTGTTTTTT
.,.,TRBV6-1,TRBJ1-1,CASSMTENTEASF,TGTGCCAGCAGTATGACAGAGAACACTGAAGCTTCCTTT
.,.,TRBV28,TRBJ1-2,CASMRGGGYTF,TGTGCCAGCATGCGGGGAGGTGGCTACACCTTC
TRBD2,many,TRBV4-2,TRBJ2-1,CASSLDGASGNAEQFF,TGTGCCAGCAGCCTAGACGGGGCTAGCGGGAATGCTGAGCAGTTCTTC
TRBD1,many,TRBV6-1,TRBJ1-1,CASSEGQGGAEAFF,TGTGCCAGCAGTGAGGGACAGGGTGGCGCTGAAGCTTTCTTT
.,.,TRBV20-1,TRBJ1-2,CSAPRSQGSGGYTF,TGCAGTGCTCCCCGAAGCCAGGGTTCGGGAGGCTACACCTTC
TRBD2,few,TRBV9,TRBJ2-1,CASSASGGPSEQFF,TGTGCCAGCAGCGCTAGCGGAGGCCCTTCTGAGCAGTTCTTC
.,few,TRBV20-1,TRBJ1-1,CSARAGRHTEAFF,TGCAGTGCTAGAGCGGGACGGCACACTGAAGCTTTCTTT
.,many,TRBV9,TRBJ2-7,CASSPLTGSYEQYF,TGTGCCAGCAGTCCTCTGACCGGGTCCTACGAGCAGTACTTC
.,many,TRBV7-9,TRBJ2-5,CASSLVTSWRGETQYF,TGTGCCAGCAGCTTGGTTACGAGTTGGAGAGGAGAGACCCAGTACTTC
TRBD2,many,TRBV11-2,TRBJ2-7,CASSLGGGRGYEQYF,TGTGCCAGCAGCTTAGGTGGCGGGAGGGGATACGAGCAGTACTTC
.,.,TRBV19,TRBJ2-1,CASSMAIASNEQFF,TGTGCCAGTAGTATGGCAATAGCCTCCAATGAGCAGTTCTTC
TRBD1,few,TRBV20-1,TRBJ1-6,CSARDYRGPRDSPLHF,TGCAGTGCTAGAGATTACAGGGGCCCTAGAGATTCACCCCTCCACTTT
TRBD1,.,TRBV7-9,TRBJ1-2,CASSTWDREGNGYTF,TGTGCCAGCAGCACTTGGGACAGGGAAGGCAATGGCTACACCTTC
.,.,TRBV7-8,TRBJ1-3,CASSLTRNTIYF,TGTGCCAGCAGCTTAACCCGAAACACCATATATTTT
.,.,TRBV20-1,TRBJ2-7,CSARDSGLGEQYF,TGCAGTGCTAGAGATTCCGGTTTAGGGGAGCAGTACTTC
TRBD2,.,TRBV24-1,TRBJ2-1,CATSDTGTSGRIEQFF,TGTGCCACCAGTGATACCGGCACTAGCGGGAGAATTGAGCAGTTCTTC
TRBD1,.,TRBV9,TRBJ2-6,CASSINRGLGANVLTF,TGTGCCAGCAGCATCAACAGGGGGCTGGGGGCCAACGTCCTGACTTTC
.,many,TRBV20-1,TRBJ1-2,CSASPSLGNNYGYTF,TGCAGTGCTAGCCCCTCGCTAGGGAACAACTATGGCTACACCTTC
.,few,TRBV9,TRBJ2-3,CASSVGGITDTQYF,TGTGCCAGCAGCGTAGGTGGGATCACAGATACGCAGTATTTT
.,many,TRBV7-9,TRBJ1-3,CASSQQGGSGNTIYF,TGTGCCAGCAGTCAACAGGGCGGCTCTGGAAACACCATATATTTT
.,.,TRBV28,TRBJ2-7,CASSSEGVSLDEQYF,TGTGCCAGCAGTTCGGAAGGGGTGTCGTTGGACGAGCAGTACTTC
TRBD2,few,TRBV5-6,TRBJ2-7,CASSFWTSGSEQYF,TGTGCCAGCAGCTTCTGGACTAGCGGGAGCGAGCAGTACTTC
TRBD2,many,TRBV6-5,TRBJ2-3,CASSYLAGGGDTQYF,TGTGCCAGCAGTTACCTAGCGGGAGGCGGAGATACGCAGTATTTT
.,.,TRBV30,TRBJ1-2,CAWSYSTNYGYTF,TGTGCCTGGAGTTACAGTACCAACTATGGCTACACCTTC
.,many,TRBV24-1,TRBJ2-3,CATSDLLPRWYF,TGTGCCACCAGTGATTTGCTTCCGAGGTGGTATTTT
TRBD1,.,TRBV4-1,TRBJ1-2,CASSQKIPPGQGVVYYNYGYTF,TGCGCCAGCAGCCAAAAGATACCCCCTGGACAGGGCGTAGTTTATTACAACTATGGCTACACCTTC
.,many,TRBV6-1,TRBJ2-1,CASIQGYNEQFF,TGTGCCAGCATCCAGGGCTACAATGAGCAGTTCTTC
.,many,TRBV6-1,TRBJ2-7,CASLRGVYYEQYF,TGTGCCAGCCTCAGGGGTGTCTACTACGAGCAGTACTTC
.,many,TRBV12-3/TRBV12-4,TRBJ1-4,CASSLREDEKLFF,TGTGCCAGCAGTTTACGAGAGGATGAAAAACTGTTTTTT
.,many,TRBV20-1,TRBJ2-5,CSARAGVLGETQYF,TGCAGTGCTAGAGCAGGGGTGCTTGGGGAGACCCAGTACTTC
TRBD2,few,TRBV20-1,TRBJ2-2,CSARDLISVLADNTGELFF,TGCAGTGCTAGAGATCTAATTTCAGTACTAGCGGACAACACCGGGGAGCTGTTTTTT
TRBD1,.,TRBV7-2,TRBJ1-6,CASSRTGGAWNSPLHF,TGTGCCAGCAGCCGGACAGGGGGCGCTTGGAATTCACCCCTCCACTTT
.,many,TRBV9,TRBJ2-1,CASGVSLLASSYNEQFF,TGTGCCAGCGGGGTAAGCCTCCTCGCGAGCTCCTACAATGAGCAGTTCTTC
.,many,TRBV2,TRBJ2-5,CASMQSETQYF,TGTGCCAGCATGCAATCGGAGACCCAGTACTTC